One and the same sample provided the 26 T cell receptor beta chains below, sequenced in a study of molecular identifiers for immune sequencing clone quantification. Via MiXCR, TCRdb re-called the PCR reads, giving one row per CDR3 protein. The data show about 640,000 distinct CDR3 sequences, 20% seen once. The material sequenced was naive CD8+ T cells from blood, with Jurkat cell RNA spiked in. The subset: FACS-sorted CD8+CD4-CCR7+CD45RA+ naive T cells. These receptors came from a human donor in good health. Some libraries in this study had Jurkat cell RNA spiked in.

This clonotype was observed many times. The DNA for the CDR3 is TGTGCCAGCAGCCACGGGTCTGAAGCTTTCTTT. Its translation: CASSHGSEAFF. The V and J genes are TRBV5-6 and TRBJ1-1; D gene ambiguous. Germline loops: CDR1 SGHDT, CDR2 YYEEEE. The CDR3 sequence is 11 residues long. V shed 4 bases and J shed 6 bases, with 7 bases lying between them.

This clonotype came up many times. The V and J genes are TRBV20-1 and TRBJ2-7; tentatively, D is TRBD2 (6 bases). From germline, CDR1 is DFQATT and CDR2 SNEGSKA (reference sequence). Trimming shortened V by 3 bases and J by 0 bases, and 9 bases separated the two germline ends. The CDR3 runs to 13 residues. The CDR3 nucleotides are TGCAGTGCTAGTTTCGGGAGCTCCTACGAGCAGTACTTC. This translates into CSASFGSSYEQYF.

In this sample, this clonotype turned up a few times. The chain employs TRBV7-9 and TRBJ2-7, with 7 bases fitting TRBD2. CDR1 is SEHNR, CDR2 FQNEAQ, per germline (reference sequence). Germline trimming cut 4 bases from V and 3 bases from J; bases unmatched to any gene: 3. CDR3 length: 13 residues. The CDR3 spells CASSSREGYEQYF. The CDR3 DNA is TGTGCCAGCAGCTCTAGGGAGGGCTACGAGCAGTACTTC.

This clonotype has at least ten counts. This chain connects TRBV7-2 to TRBJ2-7; 8 positions agree with TRBD1. V trimming: 1 base; J trimming: 6 bases; junction bases outside the gene matches: 2. The germline gives CDR1 SGHTA, CDR2 FQGNSA. There are 13 residues in the CDR3. This chain's CDR3 is CASSLGTGSEQYF. The CDR3 DNA reads TGTGCCAGCAGCTTAGGGACAGGGTCCGAGCAGTACTTC.

The sample holds a few counts of this clonotype. The chain is built from TRBV7-9 and TRBJ1-1; 12 bases align to TRBD1. V gave up 5 bases and J gave up 8 bases; unmatched junction bases: 9. CDR3 size: 15 residues. The germline gives CDR1 SEHNR, CDR2 FQNEAQ (reference sequence). As DNA, the CDR3 is TGTGCCAGCAGCCATCCTCCGGGACAGGGGGCCGAAGCTTTCTTT. Translation gives CASSHPPGQGAEAFF.

The chain is built from TRBV19 and TRBJ1-1; no firm D call. The CDR3 contains 14 residues. Germline values: CDR1 LNHDA, CDR2 SQIVND (reference sequence). V lost 4 bases and J 4 bases, leaving 13 bases between the germline ends. This CDR3 is CASSREGGRTEAFF. The CDR3 DNA sequence: TGTGCCAGTAGTAGGGAGGGTGGGCGCACTGAAGCTTTCTTT. Complete variable domain (other parts from reference TRBV19 and TRBJ1-1): DGGITQSPKYLFRKEGQNVTLSCEQNLNHDAMYWYRQDPGQGLRLIYYSQIVNDFQKGDIAEGYSVSREKKESFPLTVTSAQKNPTAFYLCASSREGGRTEAFFGQGTRLTVV.

The chain is built from TRBV6-5 and TRBJ2-1; D might be TRBD1 or TRBD2, each matching 5 bases. Germline values: CDR1 MNHEY, CDR2 SVGAGI. V was trimmed by 0 bases and J by 4 bases, leaving 10 bases between them. The CDR3 contains 15 residues. CDR3 in DNA: TGTGCCAGCAGTTACTCCGGGGCCTATTACAATGAGCAGTTCTTC. Amino acid sequence: CASSYSGAYYNEQFF.

In this sample, this clonotype turned up a few times. The rearrangement uses TRBV9 and TRBJ1-4; the match to TRBD1 covers 7 bases. CDR1 SGDLS and CDR2 YYNGEE come from the germline V gene. This CDR3 is 14 amino acids long. The V gene end was trimmed by 0 bases and the J gene end by 4 bases; junction bases not matched to a gene: 0. CDR3 protein: CASSVAGGNEKLFF. Here the CDR3 DNA reads TGTGCCAGCAGCGTAGCAGGGGGTAATGAAAAACTGTTTTTT.

This clonotype was picked up many times. The chain joins TRBV6-2 or TRBV6-3 to TRBJ2-7; the match to TRBD2 covers 10 bases. This CDR3 spans 16 amino acids. V was pared by 0 bases and J by 5 bases, with 7 bases of the junction left unmatched. The germline CDR1 and CDR2 sequences are MNHEY and SVGEGT. This CDR3 is CASSYSPGLAEDEQYF. The CDR3 DNA reads TGTGCCAGCAGTTACTCTCCCGGACTAGCGGAAGACGAGCAGTACTTC.

Regarding this clonotype: One end of the junction fails to match germline, which may point to a read error. The J gene is TRBJ1-1, the V gene TRBV7-9; no reliable D call. Per germline, CDR1 SEHNR and CDR2 FQNEAQ (reference sequence). The CDR3 has 14 residues. The CDR3 region is CASSLESGYTEALF. In nucleotides, the CDR3 is TGTGCCAGCAGCTTAGAATCCGGTTACACTGAAGCTCTCTTT.

Remarks on this clonotype: A single base separates this from a much larger clone, so it may be a read error. The V gene is TRBV4-3, the J gene TRBJ2-1, with 12 bases that match TRBD2. This CDR3 is 16 amino acids long. The V segment lost 1 base and the J segment 6 bases; nucleotides outside the gene matches: 4. Germline values: CDR1 LGHNA, CDR2 YSLEER. The CDR3: CASSQGRTSGANEQFF. The CDR3 bases are TGCGCCAGCAGCCAAGGTAGGACTAGCGGGGCCAATGAGCAGTTCTTC.

This clonotype was picked up many times. The rearrangement links TRBV19 to TRBJ2-1; D possibly corresponds to TRBD1 (6 bases). The length of the CDR3 is 15 residues. Germline values: CDR1 LNHDA, CDR2 SQIVND (reference sequence). Trimming cost V 3 bases and J 5 bases, with 14 bases left between them. The CDR3 spells CASSIGRGEDNEQFF. The CDR3 region has the DNA TGTGCCAGTAGTATTGGCAGGGGCGAGGACAATGAGCAGTTCTTC.

This clonotype was seen repeatedly, ten times or more. The chain employs TRBV14 and TRBJ2-3; 11 bases are a match to TRBD2. There are 17 residues in the CDR3. Trimming removed 1 base from V and 3 bases from J; junction bases left unmatched: 6. Per the germline V gene, CDR1 is SGHDN and CDR2 is FVKESK. The chain's CDR3 is CASSQVFLAGGTDTQYF. In nucleotides, the CDR3 is TGTGCCAGCAGCCAAGTGTTTCTAGCGGGAGGTACAGATACGCAGTATTTT.

This clonotype was detected ten times or more. The chain joins TRBV20-1 to TRBJ2-7; D not resolved. Germline lookup yields CDR1 DFQATT and CDR2 SNEGSKA (reference sequence). The CDR3 spans 15 residues. Trimming removed 2 bases from V and 6 bases from J, with 20 bases in between. The CDR3 protein is CSARSSDRFWVEQYF. In DNA, the CDR3 is TGCAGTGCTAGATCCAGCGATCGTTTCTGGGTCGAGCAGTACTTC.

At least ten counts were recorded for this clonotype. This chain uses TRBV28 with TRBJ2-5; D uncertain. V lost 4 bases and J lost 0, with 12 bases in between. Looked up from germline, CDR1 is MDHEN and CDR2 is SYDVKM. The CDR3 length is 15 residues. CDR3 bases: TGTGCCAGCAGTTCGCGGACCGATTACCAAGAGACCCAGTACTTC. Protein: CASSSRTDYQETQYF. Full variable domain (outside the CDR3, taken from reference TRBV28 and TRBJ2-5): DVKVTQSSRYLVKRTGEKVFLECVQDMDHENMFWYRQDPGLGLRLIYFSYDVKMKEKGDIPEGYSVSREKKERFSLILESASTNQTSMYLCASSSRTDYQETQYFGPGTRLLVL.

Comment on this clonotype: A much larger clonotype is one base distant, so this may be a read error. The chain couples TRBV4-3 to TRBJ2-3; D is perhaps TRBD2 (5 bases). The CDR3 is made up of 15 amino acids. Germline V gene data show CDR1 as LGHNA and CDR2 as YSLEER. DNA of the CDR3: TGCGCCCGCAGCCTCCTCCGGGAAGCCAAAGATACGCAGTATTTT. Protein sequence: CARSLLREAKDTQYF.

This clonotype was counted at least ten times. V and J are TRBV7-9 and TRBJ1-1; D possibly corresponds to TRBD1 (6 bases). Germline V gene sequence: CDR1 SEHNR, CDR2 FQNEAQ (reference sequence). The CDR3 consists of 15 residues. V was pared by 7 bases and J by 1 base, with 16 bases between. CDR3 in DNA: TGTGCCAGCACCCGGGTAAGGGGGAAGAACACTGAAGCTTTCTTT. Its protein product is CASTRVRGKNTEAFF. The full variable domain, in which reference TRBV7-9 and TRBJ1-1 provide the parts outside the CDR3, is DTGVSQNPRHKITKRGQNVTFRCDPISEHNRLYWYRQTLGQGPEFLTYFQNEAQLEKSRLLSDRFSAERPKGSFSTLEIQRTEQGDSAMYLCASTRVRGKNTEAFFGQGTRLTVV.

This clonotype was counted many times. The chain is built from TRBV11-2 and TRBJ2-1; D is unresolved. The germline V gene has CDR1 SGHAT and CDR2 FQNNGV. This CDR3 spans 15 amino acids. The germline V and J ends were trimmed by 2 bases and 0 bases, with 8 bases remaining between them. The CDR3 here is CASSLYLSSYNEQFF. DNA of the CDR3: TGTGCCAGCAGCTTATATTTGAGCTCCTACAATGAGCAGTTCTTC.

This clonotype was observed at least ten times. The chain employs TRBV27 and TRBJ2-7, with TRBD1 identical over 8 bases. V shed 6 bases and J 4 bases; nucleotides not matched to a gene: 8. CDR1 MNHEY and CDR2 SMNVEV come from the germline V gene (reference sequence). The CDR3 totals 14 residues. The CDR3 sequence is CASSYRGTSYEQYF. The CDR3 coding sequence is TGTGCCAGCAGCTACAGGGGGACGAGTTACGAGCAGTACTTC.

This clonotype was counted between two and nine times. The chain has TRBV6-2 or TRBV6-3 and TRBJ2-1; 8 bases are shared with TRBD1. J lost 8 bases, V lost 4 bases, and 4 bases had no gene match. The CDR3 sequence is 13 residues long. Germline V gives CDR1 MNHEY, CDR2 SVGEGT. The CDR3, as DNA: TGTGCCAGCAGTTCCCAGGGGGCCGATGAGCAGTTCTTC. This gives the protein CASSSQGADEQFF.

At least ten counts were recorded for this clonotype. V usage is TRBV4-3 and J usage is TRBJ2-3, with no clear D. Germline CDR1 is LGHNA and CDR2 is YSLEER. The length of the CDR3 is 15 residues. Between the trimmed V and J ends, which lost 0 bases and 4 bases, there was a span of 11 bases. CDR3 sequence: CASSQDSPSADTQYF. The CDR3 nucleotides are TGCGCCAGCAGCCAAGACAGTCCATCGGCAGATACGCAGTATTTT.

This clonotype was observed a single time. This could be a read error, since a much larger clone is one nucleotide away. The V call is TRBV6-6, the J call TRBJ1-1; a weak D match, TRBD1 (5 bases). Trimming took off 5 bases at V and 3 bases at J, with 10 bases between the two ends. This CDR3 has 13 amino acids. Germline CDR1 is MNHNY and CDR2 is SVGAGI (reference sequence). The CDR3 DNA sequence: TGTGCCAGCAGTCGACAGATGGACACTGAAGCTTTCTTT. Protein sequence: CASSRQMDTEAFF.

This clonotype was observed a few times. The chain has TRBV25-1 and TRBJ2-5; D perhaps matches TRBD2 (6 bases). The CDR3 covers 14 residues. The V and J ends lost 4 bases and 4 bases respectively, with 13 bases between them. Germline V lookup: CDR1 MGHDK, CDR2 SYGVNS. CDR3 loop: CASSVGLAGETQYF. The CDR3 nucleotides are TGTGCCAGCAGTGTGGGACTGGCGGGAGAGACCCAGTACTTC.

This clonotype appeared many times. The chain employs TRBV4-1 and TRBJ1-1; 7 bases agree with TRBD1. There are 15 residues in the CDR3. V shed 1 base, J shed 6 bases, and the junction held 8 bases outside the gene matches. The germline V gene encodes CDR1 MGHRA and CDR2 YSYEKL. The DNA for the CDR3 is TGCGCCAGCAGCCAAGTTGAGGGGGCTAGGTCTGAAGCTTTCTTT. Protein product: CASSQVEGARSEAFF.

This clonotype was detected many times. The CDR3 sequence: CSAQSYNSPLHF. As DNA, the CDR3 is TGCAGTGCACAGTCTTATAATTCACCCCTCCACTTT. The J gene is TRBJ1-6, the V gene TRBV20-1; D is ambiguous. Germline-derived CDR1 and CDR2 are DFQATT and SNEGSKA (reference sequence). The CDR3 is made up of 12 amino acids. V was pared by 6 bases and J by 4 bases, with 7 bases between.

This clonotype was detected many times. This chain uses TRBV28 with TRBJ1-5, with 7 positions matching TRBD1. CDR3 length: 12 amino acids. The J segment lost 7 bases and the V segment lost 8 bases, leaving 5 bases of the junction unmatched. Germline loops: CDR1 MDHEN, CDR2 SYDVKM. The CDR3 is CASVDREQPQHF. Here the CDR3 DNA reads TGTGCCAGCGTCGACAGGGAACAGCCCCAGCATTTT. Complete variable domain (other parts from reference TRBV28 and TRBJ1-5): DVKVTQSSRYLVKRTGEKVFLECVQDMDHENMFWYRQDPGLGLRLIYFSYDVKMKEKGDIPEGYSVSREKKERFSLILESASTNQTSMYLCASVDREQPQHFGDGTRLSIL.